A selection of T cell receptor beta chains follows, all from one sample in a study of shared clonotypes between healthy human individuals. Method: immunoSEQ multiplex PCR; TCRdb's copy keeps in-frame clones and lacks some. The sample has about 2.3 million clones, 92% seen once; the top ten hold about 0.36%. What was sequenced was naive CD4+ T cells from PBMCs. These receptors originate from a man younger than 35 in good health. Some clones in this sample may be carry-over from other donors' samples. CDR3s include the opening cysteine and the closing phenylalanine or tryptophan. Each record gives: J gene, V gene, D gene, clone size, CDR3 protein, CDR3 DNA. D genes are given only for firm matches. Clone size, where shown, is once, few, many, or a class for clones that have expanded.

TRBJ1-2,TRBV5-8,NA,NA,CASSLVGRENYGYTF,TGTGCCAGCAGCTTGGTTGGTAGAGAGAACTATGGCTACACCTTC
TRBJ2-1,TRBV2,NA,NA,CASSGDAGAYNEQFF,TGTGCCAGCAGTGGCGATGCCGGTGCCTACAATGAGCAGTTCTTC
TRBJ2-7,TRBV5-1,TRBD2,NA,CASSFLAGPTYEQYF,TGCGCCAGCAGCTTCCTAGCGGGACCTACCTACGAGCAGTACTTC
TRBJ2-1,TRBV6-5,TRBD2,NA,CASSYVRSGHNEQFF,TGTGCCAGCAGTTACGTCCGTAGCGGGCACAATGAGCAGTTCTTC
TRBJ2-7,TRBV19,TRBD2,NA,CASSIAHPTSGPSSYEQYF,TGTGCCAGTAGTATAGCCCACCCGACTAGCGGGCCCAGCTCCTACGAGCAGTACTTC
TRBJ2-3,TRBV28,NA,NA,CASSSRSTRTDTQYF,TGTGCCAGCAGTTCCCGATCGACCCGCACAGATACGCAGTATTTT
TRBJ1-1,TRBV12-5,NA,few,CASGLRGTEAFF,TGTGCTAGTGGCCTACGGGGCACTGAAGCTTTCTTT
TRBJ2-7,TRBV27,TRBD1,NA,CASSYDRGYEQYF,TGTGCCAGCAGTTACGACAGGGGGTACGAGCAGTACTTC
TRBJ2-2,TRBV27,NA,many,CASKPKVFPMTLPNTGELFF,TGTGCCAGCAAACCCAAAGTGTTCCCAATGACCCTACCGAACACCGGGGAGCTGTTTTTT
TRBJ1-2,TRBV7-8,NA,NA,CASSLVQGPLYGYTF,TGTGCCAGCAGCTTAGTGCAAGGCCCCCTCTATGGCTACACCTTC
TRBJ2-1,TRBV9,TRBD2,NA,CASSVATGTSGFYNEQFF,TGTGCCAGCAGCGTAGCTACAGGGACTAGCGGCTTCTACAATGAGCAGTTCTTC
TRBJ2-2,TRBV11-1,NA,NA,CASSLGGQGELFF,TGTGCCAGCAGCTTAGGAGGACAGGGGGAGCTGTTTTTT
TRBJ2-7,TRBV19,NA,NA,CASSTNEGATSREQYF,TGTGCCAGTAGTACAAATGAGGGTGCCACCAGCAGGGAGCAGTACTTC
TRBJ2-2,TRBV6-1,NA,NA,CASIKTTGELFF,TGTGCCAGCATCAAAACCACCGGGGAGCTGTTTTTT
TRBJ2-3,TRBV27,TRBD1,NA,CASLDRVNTQYF,TGTGCCAGCTTAGACAGGGTAAATACGCAGTATTTT
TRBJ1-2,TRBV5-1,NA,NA,CASSLNILYGYTF,TGCGCCAGCAGCTTGAACATTCTCTATGGCTACACCTTC
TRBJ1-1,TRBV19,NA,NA,CASSKEGITEAFF,TGTGCCAGTAGTAAGGAGGGGATCACTGAAGCTTTCTTT
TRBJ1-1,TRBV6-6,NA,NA,CASRRNTEAFF,TGTGCCAGCAGGCGGAACACTGAAGCTTTCTTT
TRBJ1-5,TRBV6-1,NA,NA,CASDREPNLPQHF,TGTGCCAGCGACCGGGAGCCAAATTTGCCCCAGCATTTT
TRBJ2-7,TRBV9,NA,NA,CASSPQGSGYEQYF,TGTGCCAGCAGTCCCCAGGGGTCAGGGTACGAGCAGTACTTC
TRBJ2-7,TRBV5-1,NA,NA,CASSLGGADQKQYF,TGCGCCAGCAGCTTGGGAGGTGCGGACCAGAAGCAGTACTTC
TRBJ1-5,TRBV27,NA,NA,CASRPDTAYSNQPQHF,TGTGCCAGCAGGCCGGACACTGCCTATAGCAATCAGCCCCAGCATTTT
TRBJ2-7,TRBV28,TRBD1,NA,CASTPQGAPSYEQYF,TGTGCCAGCACCCCACAGGGGGCCCCGTCCTACGAGCAGTACTTC
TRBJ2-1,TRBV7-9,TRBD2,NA,CASSLASGRTHEQFF,TGTGCCAGCAGCTTGGCTAGCGGGAGAACACATGAGCAGTTCTTC
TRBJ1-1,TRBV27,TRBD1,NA,CASMWTGKNTEAFF,TGTGCCAGCATGTGGACAGGGAAGAACACTGAAGCTTTCTTT
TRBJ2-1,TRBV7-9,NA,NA,CASSPRGAGLYNEQFF,TGTGCCAGCAGCCCCCGAGGAGCGGGTTTATACAATGAGCAGTTCTTC
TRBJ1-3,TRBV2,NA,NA,CASSARAGSLTGNTIYF,TGTGCCAGCAGTGCGAGGGCAGGGAGTCTTACTGGAAACACCATATATTTT
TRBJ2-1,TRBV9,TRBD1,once,CASSLMGQSSYNEQFF,TGTGCCAGCAGCCTGATGGGACAGAGCTCCTACAATGAGCAGTTCTTC
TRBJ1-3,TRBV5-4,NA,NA,CASSLEGKGSGNTIYF,TGTGCCAGCAGCTTGGAGGGCAAGGGCTCTGGAAACACCATATATTTT
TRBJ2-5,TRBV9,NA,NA,CASSPPGTQETQYF,TGTGCCAGCAGCCCCCCCGGGACCCAAGAGACCCAGTACTTC
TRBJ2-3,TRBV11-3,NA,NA,CASSPKVADTQYF,TGTGCCAGCAGCCCTAAGGTGGCAGATACGCAGTATTTT
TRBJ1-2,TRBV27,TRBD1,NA,CASSGRGSSGYGYTF,TGTGCCAGCAGCGGCAGGGGGAGTTCTGGGTATGGCTACACCTTC
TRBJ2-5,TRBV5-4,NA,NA,CASSLAYRGASGTQYF,TGTGCCAGCAGCTTGGCCTATCGCGGCGCCTCGGGGACCCAGTACTTC
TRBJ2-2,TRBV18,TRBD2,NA,CASSPISSGRSTGELFF,TGTGCCAGCTCACCAATTAGTAGCGGGAGGAGCACCGGGGAGCTGTTTTTT
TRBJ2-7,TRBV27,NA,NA,CASSSTPVREQYF,TGTGCCAGCAGTTCCACTCCGGTACGGGAGCAGTACTTC
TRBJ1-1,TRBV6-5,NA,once,CASSGAMNTEAFF,TGTGCCAGCAGTGGGGCCATGAACACTGAAGCTTTCTTT
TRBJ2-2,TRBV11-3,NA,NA,CASSLTLFSNTGELFF,TGTGCCAGCAGCCTCACTCTATTCTCTAACACCGGGGAGCTGTTTTTT
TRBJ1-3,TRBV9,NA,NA,CASSVNPRSGNTIYF,TGTGCCAGCAGCGTCAATCCACGCTCTGGAAACACCATATATTTT
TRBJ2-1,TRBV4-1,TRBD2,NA,CASSQPTSGTRFGSYNEQFF,TGCGCCAGCAGCCAACCGACTAGCGGGACCAGATTTGGCTCCTACAATGAGCAGTTCTTC
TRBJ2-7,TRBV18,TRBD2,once,CASSQRTSRWFHEQYF,TGTGCCAGCTCACAAAGGACTAGCCGTTGGTTCCACGAGCAGTACTTC
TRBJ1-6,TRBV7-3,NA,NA,CASSAGLHNSPLHF,TGTGCCAGCAGCGCCGGGCTTCATAATTCACCCCTCCACTTT
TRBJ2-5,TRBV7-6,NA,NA,CASSLAGGGETQYF,TGTGCCAGCAGCTTAGCAGGAGGTGGAGAGACCCAGTACTTC
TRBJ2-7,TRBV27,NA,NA,CASSYNYEQYF,TGTGCCAGCAGTTACAATTACGAGCAGTACTTC
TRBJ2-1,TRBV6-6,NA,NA,CASAIEEASYNEQFF,TGTGCCAGCGCCATTGAGGAGGCCTCCTACAATGAGCAGTTCTTC
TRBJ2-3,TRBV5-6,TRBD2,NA,CASSLGLAGGADTQYF,TGTGCCAGCAGTCTCGGACTAGCGGGAGGTGCAGATACGCAGTATTTT
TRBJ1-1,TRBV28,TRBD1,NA,CASRQSTGPAEAFF,TGTGCCAGCAGGCAATCGACAGGGCCCGCCGAAGCTTTCTTT
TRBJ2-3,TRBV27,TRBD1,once,CASSNRGIGTDTQYF,TGTGCCAGCAGTAACAGGGGAATAGGAACAGATACGCAGTATTTT
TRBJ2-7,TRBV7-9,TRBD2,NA,CASSRGSSGWGSEQYF,TGTGCCAGCAGCCGAGGCTCTAGCGGTTGGGGGTCCGAGCAGTACTTC
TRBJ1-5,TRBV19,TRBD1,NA,CASKDRGNQPQHF,TGTGCCTCTAAGGACAGGGGCAATCAGCCCCAGCATTTT